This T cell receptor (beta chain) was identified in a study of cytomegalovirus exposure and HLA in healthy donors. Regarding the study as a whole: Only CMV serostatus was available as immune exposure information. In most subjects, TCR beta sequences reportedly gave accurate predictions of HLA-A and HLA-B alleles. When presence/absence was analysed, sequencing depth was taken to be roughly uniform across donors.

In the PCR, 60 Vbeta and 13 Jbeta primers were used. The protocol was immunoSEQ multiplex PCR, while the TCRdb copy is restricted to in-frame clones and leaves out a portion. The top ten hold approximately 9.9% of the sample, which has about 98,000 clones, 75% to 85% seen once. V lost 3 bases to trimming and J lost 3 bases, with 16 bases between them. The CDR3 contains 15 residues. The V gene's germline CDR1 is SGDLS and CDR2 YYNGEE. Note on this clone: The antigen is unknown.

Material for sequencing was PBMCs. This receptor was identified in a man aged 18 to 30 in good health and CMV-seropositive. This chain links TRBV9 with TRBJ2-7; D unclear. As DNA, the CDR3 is TGTGCCAGCAGCGCCGGAGATGGAAGTAGCTACGAGCAGTACTTC. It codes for CASSAGDGSSYEQYF.